The following is a T cell receptor beta chain sequence with its context. No antigen is known for it. This specimen belongs to a study of T cell repertoires in cytomegalovirus infection. Study overall: Indications came from public TCR beta signatures; they pointed to CMV infection and to a matching HLA type. Overall study findings and caveats: HLA-C-restricted, CMV-specific TCR beta clonotypes were dominant ex vivo. Of the TCR beta families, the public ones yielded a cumulative frequency that identified carriers of CMV plus the relevant HLA.

V shed 2 bases, J shed 2 bases, and the junction held 7 bases outside the gene matches. Germline CDR1 and CDR2: SGHTA and FQGTGA. The CDR3 consists of 16 residues. Using its own MiXCR run on the reads, TCRdb lists one record per CDR3 protein. Of about 190,000 distinct CDR3 sequences in the sample, about 28% are singletons; the top ten hold 31%. This receptor was obtained from a human donor in good health (CMV status not recorded). Some clones in this sample may be carry-over from other donors' samples. This chain connects TRBV7-3 to TRBJ2-3, with 7 bases fitting TRBD2. The specimen was PBMCs. The CDR3: CASSLGLGTITDTQYF. The DNA for the CDR3 is TGTGCCAGCAGCTTAGGCCTAGGGACTATCACAGATACGCAGTATTTT.